Included here is one T cell receptor beta chain sequence, with context. What it binds is unknown. Time point denoted: blood 2 weeks post-SBRT. This sample's treatment: 15 Gy SBRT to primary tumor, nephrectomy 4 weeks later. The patient's renal cell carcinoma had clear cell pathology. Clones were read by immunoSEQ multiplex PCR, and TCRdb kept only the in-frame ones, dropping some. Among 150,000 to 180,000 clones listed, 87% were seen once. The record originates from a study of radiation and T cells in renal cell carcinoma. Germline V gene data show CDR1 as SGHTA and CDR2 as FQGNSA. Trimming removed 1 base from V and 0 bases from J, with 7 bases in between. The CDR3 loop spans 15 amino acids. Study results and limitations: In blood, top tumor clones expanded by 2 weeks, shrinking by 4.

Sequenced here: blood, sampled from a patient whose treatment included radiotherapy and nephrectomy. The V gene is TRBV7-2, the J gene TRBJ2-4; D is possibly TRBD2 (6 bases). The clonotype was recovered from a woman between 50 and 59 years old with renal cell carcinoma. CDR3 DNA sequence: TGTGCCAGCAGCTTAGAGGGACTAGCCAAAAACATTCAGTACTTC. Protein: CASSLEGLAKNIQYF.